Listed below are T cell receptor beta chains from one sample, sequenced in a study of CD8 T cells in Susac syndrome. Each CDR3 protein gets one entry after TCRdb re-called the immunoSEQ multiplex PCR reads with MiXCR. Of around 220,000 distinct CDR3 sequences in the sample, roughly 92% are singletons; the top ten hold over 0.1%. The sequenced material came from CD8+ T cells from PBMCs. Receptor source: a human donor with multiple sclerosis. CDR3s include the opening cysteine and the closing phenylalanine or tryptophan. A D gene is named only where the DNA matches it firmly. Not every row has a clone size; where given, it reads once, few, many or a size class.

TRBJ1-5 NA TRBV15 NA CATSRDRAVSQPQHF TGTGCCACCAGCAGAGACAGGGCAGTCAGTCAGCCCCAGCATTTT
TRBJ1-1 NA TRBV4-1 NA CASSQTVQGYGSEVFF TGCGCCAGCAGCCAAACGGTCCAAGGATATGGGAGTGAAGTTTTCTTT
TRBJ2-2 few TRBV7-9 NA CASSHRDTGELFF TGTGCCAGCAGCCATCGTGACACCGGGGAGCTGTTTTTT
TRBJ1-6 NA TRBV14 NA CASSRLRGPTDSPLHF TGTGCCAGCAGCCGCCTTCGAGGGCCGACGGATTCACCCCTCCACTTT
TRBJ2-2 NA TRBV7-6 NA CASSLGGGPNTGELFF TGTGCCAGCAGCTTAGGAGGGGGACCGAACACCGGGGAGCTGTTTTTT
TRBJ2-1 once TRBV7-6 TRBD2 CASSLATSGGSSYNEQFF TGTGCCAGCAGCTTAGCAACTAGCGGGGGGAGCTCCTACAATGAGCAGTTCTTC
TRBJ2-1 NA TRBV29-1 NA CSVGQSYNEQFF TGCAGCGTTGGGCAATCCTACAATGAGCAGTTCTTC
TRBJ1-1 NA TRBV28 TRBD1 CASSLWPPHEAQGAQEAFF TGTGCCAGCAGTTTATGGCCCCCACACGAAGCCCAGGGGGCCCAGGAAGCTTTCTTT
TRBJ2-1 NA TRBV7-6 NA CASSWTVNEQFF TGTGCCAGCAGCTGGACAGTTAATGAGCAGTTCTTC
TRBJ1-1 NA TRBV3-1 NA CASSQVFTTVAATEAFF TGTGCCAGCAGCCAAGTTTTTACGACAGTTGCGGCGACTGAAGCTTTCTTT
TRBJ1-6 NA TRBV25-1 NA CASSEWSQAGRVNSPLHF TGTGCCAGCAGTGAATGGTCGCAGGCTGGGAGGGTGAATTCACCCCTCCACTTT
TRBJ2-1 NA TRBV5-4 TRBD2 CASSLGSGSLYNEQFF TGTGCCAGCAGCTTGGGTAGCGGGAGCCTCTACAATGAGCAGTTCTTC
TRBJ1-1 NA TRBV4-2 NA CASSQHKDTEAFF TGTGCCAGCAGCCAGCATAAGGACACTGAAGCTTTCTTT
TRBJ2-7 once TRBV5-4 NA CASSLRGVSYEQYF TGTGCCAGCAGCTTGAGGGGGGTCTCCTACGAGCAGTACTTC
TRBJ2-2 NA TRBV27 TRBD2 CASSSGTSVNTGELFF TGTGCCAGCAGCTCCGGGACTAGCGTGAACACCGGGGAGCTGTTTTTT
TRBJ2-1 NA TRBV30 TRBD2 CAWSLTSVGNEQFF TGTGCCTGGTCTCTTACTAGCGTGGGGAATGAGCAGTTCTTC
TRBJ1-5 NA TRBV19 TRBD1 CASSIGTGVQPQHF TGTGCCAGTAGTATCGGGACAGGGGTTCAGCCCCAGCATTTT
TRBJ2-1 NA TRBV7-9 NA CASSSGEASYNEQFF TGTGCCAGCTCAAGTGGGGAGGCCTCCTACAATGAGCAGTTCTTC
TRBJ2-7 NA TRBV2 NA CASKTGNEQYF TGTGCCAGCAAGACAGGAAACGAGCAGTACTTC
TRBJ2-5 few TRBV15 NA CATSPRGLREETQYF TGTGCTACCAGCCCCCGGGGGCTACGGGAAGAGACCCAGTACTTC